This T cell receptor beta chain was recorded in a study of cytomegalovirus exposure and HLA in healthy donors. J lost 5 bases, V lost 10 bases, and 5 bases had no gene match. This CDR3 region has 14 residues. Germline CDR1 and CDR2: ENHRY and SYGVKD. The study ran its PCR with 60 Vbeta and 13 Jbeta primers. This table comes from immunoSEQ multiplex PCR, and its TCRdb copy is limited to in-frame clones, with some not included. The sample holds 80,000 to 100,000 clones. The receptor was isolated from a woman in her twenties or thirties in good health and CMV-seronegative. The chain is built from TRBV10-3 and TRBJ2-1; 13 bases fit TRBD2. Sequenced input: PBMCs. CDR3 protein: CASRTSGRDNEQFF. As DNA, the CDR3 is TGTGCCAGCCGAACTAGCGGGAGGGACAATGAGCAGTTCTTC.